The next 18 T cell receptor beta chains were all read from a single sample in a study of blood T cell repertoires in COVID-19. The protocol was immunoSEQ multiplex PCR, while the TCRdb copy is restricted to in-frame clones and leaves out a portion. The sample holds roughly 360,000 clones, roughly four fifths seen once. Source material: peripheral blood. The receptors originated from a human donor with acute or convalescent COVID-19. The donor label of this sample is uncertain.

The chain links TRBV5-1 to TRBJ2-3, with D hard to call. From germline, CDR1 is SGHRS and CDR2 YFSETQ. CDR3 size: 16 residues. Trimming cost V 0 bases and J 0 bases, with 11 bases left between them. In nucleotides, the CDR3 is TGCGCCAGCAGCTTGGTAGTCCCGACTAGCACAGATACGCAGTATTTT. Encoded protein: CASSLVVPTSTDTQYF.

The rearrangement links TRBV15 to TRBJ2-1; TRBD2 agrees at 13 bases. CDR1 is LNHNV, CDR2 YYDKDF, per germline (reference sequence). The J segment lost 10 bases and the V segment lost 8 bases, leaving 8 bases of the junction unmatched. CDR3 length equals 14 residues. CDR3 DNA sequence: TGTGCCACCTTGCGGACTAGCGGGAGTGGAGAGCAGTTCTTC. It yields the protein CATLRTSGSGEQFF.

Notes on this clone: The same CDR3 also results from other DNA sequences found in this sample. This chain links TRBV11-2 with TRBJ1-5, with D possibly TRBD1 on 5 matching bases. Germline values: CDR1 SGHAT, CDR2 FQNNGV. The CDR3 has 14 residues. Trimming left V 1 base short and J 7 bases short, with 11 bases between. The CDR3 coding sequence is TGTGCCAGCAGCTTAGGACGGGGGTACCAGCCCCAGCATTTT. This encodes CASSLGRGYQPQHF.

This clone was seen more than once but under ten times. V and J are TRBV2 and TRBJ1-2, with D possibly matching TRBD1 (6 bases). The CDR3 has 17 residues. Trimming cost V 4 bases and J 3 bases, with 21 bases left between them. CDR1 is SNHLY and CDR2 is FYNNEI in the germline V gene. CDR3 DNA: TGTGCCAGCAGTGTCCAAGGGGGACCGCGTCCTTACTATGGCTACACCTTC. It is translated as CASSVQGGPRPYYGYTF.

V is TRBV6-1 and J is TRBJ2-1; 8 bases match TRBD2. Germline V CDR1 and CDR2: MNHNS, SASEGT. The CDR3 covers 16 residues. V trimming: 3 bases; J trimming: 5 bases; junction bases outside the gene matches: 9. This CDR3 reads CASSDQGTRDNNEQFF. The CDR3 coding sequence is TGTGCCAGCAGTGACCAAGGGACTAGAGATAACAATGAGCAGTTCTTC.

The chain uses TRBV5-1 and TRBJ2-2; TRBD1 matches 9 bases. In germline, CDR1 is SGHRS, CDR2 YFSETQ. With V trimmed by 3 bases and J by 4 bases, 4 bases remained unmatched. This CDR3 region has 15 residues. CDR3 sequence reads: CASSWGQGSTGELFF. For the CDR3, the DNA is TGCGCCAGCAGCTGGGGACAGGGCAGCACCGGGGAGCTGTTTTTT.

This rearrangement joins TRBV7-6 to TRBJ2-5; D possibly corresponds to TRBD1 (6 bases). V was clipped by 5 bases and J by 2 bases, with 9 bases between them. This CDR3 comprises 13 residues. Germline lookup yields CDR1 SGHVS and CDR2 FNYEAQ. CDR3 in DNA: TGTGCCAGCAGCCCAACAGGGCAAGAGACCCAGTACTTC. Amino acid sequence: CASSPTGQETQYF.

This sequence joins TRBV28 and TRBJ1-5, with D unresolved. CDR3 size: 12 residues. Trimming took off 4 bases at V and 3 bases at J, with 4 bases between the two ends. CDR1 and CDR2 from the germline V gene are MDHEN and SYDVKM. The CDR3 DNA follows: TGTGCCAGCAGTTCTCCCAATCAGCCCCAGCATTTT. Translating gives CASSSPNQPQHF.

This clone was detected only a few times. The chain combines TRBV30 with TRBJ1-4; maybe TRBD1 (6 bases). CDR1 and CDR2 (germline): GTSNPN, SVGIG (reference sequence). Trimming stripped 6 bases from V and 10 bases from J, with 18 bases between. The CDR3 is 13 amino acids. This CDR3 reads CACVPGGLGKLFF. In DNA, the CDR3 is TGTGCCTGTGTACCGGGGGGGCTCGGAAAACTGTTTTTT. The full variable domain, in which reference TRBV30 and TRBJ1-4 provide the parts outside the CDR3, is SQTIHQWPATLVQPVGSPLSLECTVEGTSNPNLYWYRQAAGRGLQLLFYSVGIGQISSEVPQNLSASRPQDRQFILSSKKLLLSDSGFYLCACVPGGLGKLFFGSGTQLSVL.

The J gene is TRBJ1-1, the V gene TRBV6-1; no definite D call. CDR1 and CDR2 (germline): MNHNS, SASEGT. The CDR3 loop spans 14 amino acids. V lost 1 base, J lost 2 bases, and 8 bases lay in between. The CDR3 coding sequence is TGTGCCAGCAGTGAAGGGAGGGAAAACACTGAAGCTTTCTTT. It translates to CASSEGRENTEAFF.

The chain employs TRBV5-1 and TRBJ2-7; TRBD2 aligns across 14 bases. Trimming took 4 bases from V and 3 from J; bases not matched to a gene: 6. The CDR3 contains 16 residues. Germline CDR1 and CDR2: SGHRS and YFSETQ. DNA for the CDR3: TGCGCCAGCAGCCCACAGACTAGCGGGAGGGTCTACGAGCAGTACTTC. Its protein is CASSPQTSGRVYEQYF. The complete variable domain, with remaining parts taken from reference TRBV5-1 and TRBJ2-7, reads KAGVTQTPRYLIKTRGQQVTLSCSPISGHRSVSWYQQTPGQGLQFLFEYFSETQRNKGNFPGRFSGRQFSNSRSEMNVSTLELGDSALYLCASSPQTSGRVYEQYFGPGTRLTVT.

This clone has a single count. The CDR3 reads CASSDSLNTEAFF. Written as DNA, the CDR3 is TGTGCCAGCAGTGACTCTCTGAACACTGAAGCTTTCTTT. The chain has TRBV28 and TRBJ1-1; D gene unclear. V lost 5 bases and J 0 bases, leaving 7 bases between the germline ends. CDR1 and CDR2 (germline): MDHEN, SYDVKM. CDR3 length equals 13 residues.

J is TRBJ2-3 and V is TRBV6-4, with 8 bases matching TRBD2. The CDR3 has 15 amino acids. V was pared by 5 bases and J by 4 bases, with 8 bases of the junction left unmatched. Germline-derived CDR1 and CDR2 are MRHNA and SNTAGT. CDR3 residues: CASSSRGRSSDTQYF. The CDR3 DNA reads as TGTGCCAGCAGTAGCCGCGGGAGGTCATCAGATACGCAGTATTTT.

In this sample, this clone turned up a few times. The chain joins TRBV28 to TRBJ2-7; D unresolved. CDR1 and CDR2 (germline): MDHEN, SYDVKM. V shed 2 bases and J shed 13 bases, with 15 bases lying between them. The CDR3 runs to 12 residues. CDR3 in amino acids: CASSLILSSKYF. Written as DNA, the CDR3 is TGTGCCAGCAGTTTAATACTATCATCCAAATACTTC.

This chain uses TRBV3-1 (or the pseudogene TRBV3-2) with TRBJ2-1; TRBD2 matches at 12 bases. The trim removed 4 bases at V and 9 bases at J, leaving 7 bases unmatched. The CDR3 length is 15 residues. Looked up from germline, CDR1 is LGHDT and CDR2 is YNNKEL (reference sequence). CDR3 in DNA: TGTGCCAGCAGCCTCCTAGCGGGGGGGCCAGGTGAGCAGTTCTTC. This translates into CASSLLAGGPGEQFF.

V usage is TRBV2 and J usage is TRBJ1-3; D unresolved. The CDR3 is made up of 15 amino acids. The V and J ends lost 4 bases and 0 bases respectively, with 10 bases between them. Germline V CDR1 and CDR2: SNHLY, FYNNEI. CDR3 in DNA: TGTGCCAGCAGTGGGGAGGCATTCTCTGGAAACACCATATATTTT. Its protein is CASSGEAFSGNTIYF.

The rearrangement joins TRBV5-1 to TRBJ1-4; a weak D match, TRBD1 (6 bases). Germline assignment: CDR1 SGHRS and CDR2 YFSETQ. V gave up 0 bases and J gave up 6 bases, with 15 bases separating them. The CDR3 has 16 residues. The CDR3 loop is CASSLGRGGFDEKLFF. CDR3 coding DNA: TGCGCCAGCAGCTTGGGGCGAGGGGGTTTTGATGAAAAACTGTTTTTT.

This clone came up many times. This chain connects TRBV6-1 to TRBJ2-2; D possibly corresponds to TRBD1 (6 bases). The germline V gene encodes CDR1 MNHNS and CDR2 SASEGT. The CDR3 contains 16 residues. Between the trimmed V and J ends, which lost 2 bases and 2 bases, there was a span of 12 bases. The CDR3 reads CASSELPGQNTGELFF. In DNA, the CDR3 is TGTGCCAGCAGTGAACTTCCGGGACAAAACACCGGGGAGCTGTTTTTT.